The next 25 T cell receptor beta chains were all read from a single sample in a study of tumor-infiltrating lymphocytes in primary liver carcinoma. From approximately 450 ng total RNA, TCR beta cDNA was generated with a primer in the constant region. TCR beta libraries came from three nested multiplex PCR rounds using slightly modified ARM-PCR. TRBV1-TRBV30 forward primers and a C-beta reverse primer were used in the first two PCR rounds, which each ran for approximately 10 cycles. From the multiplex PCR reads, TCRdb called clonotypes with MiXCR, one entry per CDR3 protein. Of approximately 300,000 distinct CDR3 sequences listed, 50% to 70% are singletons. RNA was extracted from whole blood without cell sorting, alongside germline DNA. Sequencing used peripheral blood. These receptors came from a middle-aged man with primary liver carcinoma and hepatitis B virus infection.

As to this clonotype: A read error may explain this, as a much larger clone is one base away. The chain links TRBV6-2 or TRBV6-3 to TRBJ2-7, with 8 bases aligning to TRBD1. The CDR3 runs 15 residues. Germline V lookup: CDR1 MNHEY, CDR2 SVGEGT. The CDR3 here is CTSRRQGISSYEQYF. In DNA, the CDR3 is TGTACCAGCAGGAGACAGGGGATTTCTTCCTACGAGCAGTACTTC.

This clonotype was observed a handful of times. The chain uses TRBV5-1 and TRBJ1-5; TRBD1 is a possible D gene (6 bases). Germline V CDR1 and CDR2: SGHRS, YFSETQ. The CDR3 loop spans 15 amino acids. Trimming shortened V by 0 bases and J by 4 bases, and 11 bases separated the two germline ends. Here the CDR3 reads CASSLGTRGNQPQHF. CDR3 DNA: TGCGCCAGCAGCTTGGGGACCAGGGGAAATCAGCCCCAGCATTTT.

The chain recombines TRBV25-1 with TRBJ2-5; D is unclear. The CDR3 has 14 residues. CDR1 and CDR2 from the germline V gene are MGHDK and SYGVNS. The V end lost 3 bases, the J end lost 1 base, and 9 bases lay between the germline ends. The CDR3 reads CASSEWETQETQYF. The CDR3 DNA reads TGTGCCAGCAGTGAGTGGGAAACCCAAGAGACCCAGTACTTC.

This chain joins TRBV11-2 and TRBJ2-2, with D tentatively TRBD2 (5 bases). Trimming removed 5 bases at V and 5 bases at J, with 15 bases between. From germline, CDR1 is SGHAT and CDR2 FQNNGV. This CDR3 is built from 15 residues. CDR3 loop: CASSRVRGRTGELFF. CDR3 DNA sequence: TGTGCCAGCAGCCGTGTCCGGGGAAGGACCGGGGAGCTGTTTTTT.

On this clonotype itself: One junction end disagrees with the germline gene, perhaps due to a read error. The CDR3 DNA sequence: TGTGCCAGCAGCCCAAGACTAGTGGGAGGCTCCTACAATGAACAGTTCTTC. It translates to CASSPRLVGGSYNEQFF. V gene TRBV4-2 combines with J gene TRBJ2-1; TRBD2 might be the D (6 bases). The CDR3 loop spans 17 amino acids. Looked up from germline, CDR1 is LGHNA and CDR2 is YNFKEQ.

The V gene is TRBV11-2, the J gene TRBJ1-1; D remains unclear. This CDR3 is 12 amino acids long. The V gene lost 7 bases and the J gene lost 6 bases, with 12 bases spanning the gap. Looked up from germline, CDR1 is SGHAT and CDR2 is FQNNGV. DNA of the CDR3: TGTGCCAGCAACACCGGGCAACCTGAAGCTTTCTTT. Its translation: CASNTGQPEAFF. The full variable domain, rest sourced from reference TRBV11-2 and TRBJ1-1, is EAGVAQSPRYKIIEKRQSVAFWCNPISGHATLYWYQQILGQGPKLLIQFQNNGVVDDSQLPKDRFSAERLKGVDSTLKIQPAKLEDSAVYLCASNTGQPEAFFGQGTRLTVV.

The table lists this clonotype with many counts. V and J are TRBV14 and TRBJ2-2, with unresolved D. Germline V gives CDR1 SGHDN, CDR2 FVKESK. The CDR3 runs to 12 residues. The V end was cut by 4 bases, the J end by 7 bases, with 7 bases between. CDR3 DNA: TGTGCCAGCAGCCTTCGGAGCGGGGAGCTGTTTTTT. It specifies CASSLRSGELFF. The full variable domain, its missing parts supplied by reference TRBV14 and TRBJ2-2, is EAGVTQFPSHSVIEKGQTVTLRCDPISGHDNLYWYRRVMGKEIKFLLHFVKESKQDESGMPNNRFLAERTGGTYSTLKVQPAELEDSGVYFCASSLRSGELFFGEGSRLTVL.

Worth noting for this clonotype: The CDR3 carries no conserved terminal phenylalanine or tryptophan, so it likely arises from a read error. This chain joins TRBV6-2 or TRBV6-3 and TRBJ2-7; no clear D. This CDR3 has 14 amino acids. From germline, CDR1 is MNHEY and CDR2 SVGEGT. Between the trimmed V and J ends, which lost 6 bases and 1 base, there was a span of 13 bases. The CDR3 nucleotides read TGTGCCAGCAGGAATCCGGACGGATCCTACGAGCAGTACTTA. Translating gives CASRNPDGSYEQYL.

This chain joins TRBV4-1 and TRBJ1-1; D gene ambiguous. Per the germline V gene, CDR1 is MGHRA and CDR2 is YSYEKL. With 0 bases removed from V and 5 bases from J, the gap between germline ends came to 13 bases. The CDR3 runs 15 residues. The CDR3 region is CASSQDREGRTEAFF. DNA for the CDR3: TGCGCCAGCAGCCAAGATCGAGAAGGGCGGACTGAAGCTTTCTTT.

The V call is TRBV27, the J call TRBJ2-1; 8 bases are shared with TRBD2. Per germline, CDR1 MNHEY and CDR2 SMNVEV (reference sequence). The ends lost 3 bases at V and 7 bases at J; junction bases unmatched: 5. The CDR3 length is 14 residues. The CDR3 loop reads CASSFSGSLNEQFF. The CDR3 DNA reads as TGTGCCAGCAGTTTCAGCGGGAGTTTGAATGAGCAGTTCTTC.

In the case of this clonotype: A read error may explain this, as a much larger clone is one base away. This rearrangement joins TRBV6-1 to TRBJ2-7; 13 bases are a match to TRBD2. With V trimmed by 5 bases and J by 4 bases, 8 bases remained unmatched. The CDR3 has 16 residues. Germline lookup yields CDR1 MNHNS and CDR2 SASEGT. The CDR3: CASSRTSGRERYEQYF. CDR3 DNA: TGTGCCAGCAGTCGGACTAGCGGGAGAGAACGGTACGAGCAGTACTTC.

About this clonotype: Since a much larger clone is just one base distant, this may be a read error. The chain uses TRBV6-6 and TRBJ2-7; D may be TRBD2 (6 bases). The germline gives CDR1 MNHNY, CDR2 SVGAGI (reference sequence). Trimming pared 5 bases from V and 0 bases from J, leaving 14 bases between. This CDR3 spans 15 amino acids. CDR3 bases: TGTGCCAGCAGTATCCGGGACGGGGGCTCCTACGAGCAGTACTTC. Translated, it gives CASSIRDGGSYEQYF.

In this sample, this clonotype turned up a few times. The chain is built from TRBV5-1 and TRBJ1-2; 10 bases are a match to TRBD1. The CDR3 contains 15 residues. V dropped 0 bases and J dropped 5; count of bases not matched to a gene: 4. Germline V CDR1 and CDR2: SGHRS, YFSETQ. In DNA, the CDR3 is TGCGCCAGCAGCTTGGAGGGACAGGGGCGGTATGGCTACACCTTC. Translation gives CASSLEGQGRYGYTF.

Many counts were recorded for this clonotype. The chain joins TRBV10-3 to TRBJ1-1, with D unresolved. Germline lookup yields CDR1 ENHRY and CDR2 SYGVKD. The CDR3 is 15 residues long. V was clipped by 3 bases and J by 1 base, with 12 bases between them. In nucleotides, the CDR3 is TGTGCCATCAGTGACGAGGGAACGGCGAACACTGAAGCTTTCTTT. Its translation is CAISDEGTANTEAFF.

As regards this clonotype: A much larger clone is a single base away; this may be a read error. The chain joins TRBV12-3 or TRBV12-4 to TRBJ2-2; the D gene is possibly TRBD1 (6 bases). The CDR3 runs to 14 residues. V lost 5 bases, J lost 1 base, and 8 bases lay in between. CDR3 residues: CASSRTENTGELFF. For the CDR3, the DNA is TGTGCCAGCAGTAGGACAGAGAACACCGGGGAGCTGTTTTTT.

The CDR3 region is CASSHRLAGVDTDTRYF. The DNA for the CDR3 is TGTGCCAGCAGTCATCGACTAGCGGGAGTCGACACAGATACTCGGTATTTT. V usage is TRBV12-3 or TRBV12-4 and J usage is TRBJ2-3; 12 nucleotides align to TRBD2. V shed 5 bases, J shed 14 bases, and the junction held 20 bases outside the gene matches. CDR3 size: 17 residues.

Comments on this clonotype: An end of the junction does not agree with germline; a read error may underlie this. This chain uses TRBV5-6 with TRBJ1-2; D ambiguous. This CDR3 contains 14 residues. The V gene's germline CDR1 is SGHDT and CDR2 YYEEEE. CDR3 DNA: TGTGTCAGCAGCTTGGGCGGAACTAACTATGGTTACACCTTC. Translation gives CVSSLGGTNYGYTF.

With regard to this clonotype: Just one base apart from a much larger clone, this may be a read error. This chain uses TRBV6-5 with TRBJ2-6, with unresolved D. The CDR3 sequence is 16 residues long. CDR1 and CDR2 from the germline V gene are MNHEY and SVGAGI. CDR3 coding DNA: TGTGCCAGCAGTTACTCGAGGTTCCCTGGGGTCAACGTCCTGACTTTC. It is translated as CASSYSRFPGVNVLTF.

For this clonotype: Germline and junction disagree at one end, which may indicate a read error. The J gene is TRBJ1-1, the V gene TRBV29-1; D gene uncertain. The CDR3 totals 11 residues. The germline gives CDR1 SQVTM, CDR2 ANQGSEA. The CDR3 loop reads CSVTENTEALF. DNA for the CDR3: TGCAGCGTTACCGAGAACACTGAAGCTTTATTT.

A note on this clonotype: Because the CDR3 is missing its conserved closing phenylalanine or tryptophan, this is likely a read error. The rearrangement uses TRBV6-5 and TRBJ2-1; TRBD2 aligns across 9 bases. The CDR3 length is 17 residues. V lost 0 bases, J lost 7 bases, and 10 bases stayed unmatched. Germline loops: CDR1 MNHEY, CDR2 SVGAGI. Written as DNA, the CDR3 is TGTGCCAGCAGTTACTCTGGTCTAGCGGGGTGGCTTAATGAGCAGTTCTCC. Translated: CASSYSGLAGWLNEQFS.

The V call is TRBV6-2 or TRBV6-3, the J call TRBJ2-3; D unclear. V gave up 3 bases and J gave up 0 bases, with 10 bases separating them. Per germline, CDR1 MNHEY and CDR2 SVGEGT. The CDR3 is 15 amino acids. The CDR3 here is CASSYRMLSTDTQYF. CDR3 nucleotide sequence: TGTGCCAGCAGTTATAGGATGTTAAGCACAGATACGCAGTATTTT.

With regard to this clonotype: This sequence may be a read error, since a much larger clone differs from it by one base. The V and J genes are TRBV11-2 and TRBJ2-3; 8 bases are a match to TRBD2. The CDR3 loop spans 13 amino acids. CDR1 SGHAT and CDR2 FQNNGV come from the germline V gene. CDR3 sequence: CASSTGGPDTRYF. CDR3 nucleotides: TGTGCCAGCAGCACGGGAGGGCCAGATACGCGGTATTTT.

The CDR3 loop is CSARFQGLAGGLEYF. CDR3 DNA sequence: TGCAGTGCTAGGTTCCAAGGACTAGCGGGAGGGCTTGAGTATTTT. The chain is built from TRBV20-1 and TRBJ2-3, with 15 bases that match TRBD2. V dropped 3 bases and J dropped 13; count of bases not matched to a gene: 11. The CDR3 is 15 residues long. Germline lookup yields CDR1 DFQATT and CDR2 SNEGSKA (reference sequence).

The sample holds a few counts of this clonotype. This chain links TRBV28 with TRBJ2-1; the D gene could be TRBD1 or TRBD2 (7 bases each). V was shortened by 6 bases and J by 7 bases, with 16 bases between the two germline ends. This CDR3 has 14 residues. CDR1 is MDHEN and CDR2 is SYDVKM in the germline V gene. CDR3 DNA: TGTGCCAGCAGGGACAGAGCGGGACAGAATGAGCAGTTCTTC. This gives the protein CASRDRAGQNEQFF.

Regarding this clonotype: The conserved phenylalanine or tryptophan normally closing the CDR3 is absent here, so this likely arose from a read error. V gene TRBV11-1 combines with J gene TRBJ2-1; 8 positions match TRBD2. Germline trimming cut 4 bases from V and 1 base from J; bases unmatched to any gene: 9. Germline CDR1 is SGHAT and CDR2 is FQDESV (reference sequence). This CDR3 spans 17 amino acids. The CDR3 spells CASSSSGSGSSYNEQFL. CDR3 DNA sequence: TGTGCCAGCAGCTCGTCCGGGAGCGGGAGTTCCTACAATGAGCAGTTCCTC.